This is a list of T cell receptor beta chains from one sample in a study of blood T cell repertoires in COVID-19. Produced via immunoSEQ multiplex PCR; TCRdb's table is partial and in-frame only. The table shows around 240,000 clones, with roughly 88% occurring only once. Sequencing input: PBMCs or T cells enriched from blood (not recorded which). Receptors were obtained from a woman aged 45-60 years who had recovered from COVID-19. CDR3s include the opening cysteine and the closing phenylalanine or tryptophan. The order of the fields is J gene, V gene, clone size, D gene, CDR3 DNA, CDR3 protein. The D gene is left open where the match is weak. Size is omitted from some rows. Given values are once, few, many or a class for expanded clones.

j_gene: TRBJ2-5; v_gene: TRBV6-1; abundance: .; d_gene: TRBD1; CDR3nt: TGTGCCAGCAGTGAATCGACAGGGGGGGCCCGTGGGACCCAGTACTTC; CDR3aa: CASSESTGGARGTQYF
j_gene: TRBJ1-3; v_gene: TRBV28; abundance: .; d_gene: TRBD1; CDR3nt: TGTGCCAGCAGATCTCAGGGGGCGCGTTCTGGAAACACCATATATTTT; CDR3aa: CASRSQGARSGNTIYF
j_gene: TRBJ2-7; v_gene: TRBV27; abundance: .; d_gene: .; CDR3nt: TGTGCCAGCAGTTTGGAACAGGACTACGAGCAGTACTTC; CDR3aa: CASSLEQDYEQYF
j_gene: TRBJ1-4; v_gene: TRBV11-2; abundance: .; d_gene: .; CDR3nt: TGTGCCAGCAGCTCGCGTGCTAATGAAAAACTGTTTTTT; CDR3aa: CASSSRANEKLFF
j_gene: TRBJ1-2; v_gene: TRBV3-1/TRBV3-2; abundance: .; d_gene: .; CDR3nt: TGTGCCAGCAGCCAAACTCTTCGGACCGCCTCGGGGTACTATGGCTACACCTTC; CDR3aa: CASSQTLRTASGYYGYTF
j_gene: TRBJ2-7; v_gene: TRBV6-5; abundance: .; d_gene: .; CDR3nt: TGTGCCAGCAGTTATAACAGGGATGCCGAGCAGTACTTC; CDR3aa: CASSYNRDAEQYF
j_gene: TRBJ1-1; v_gene: TRBV11-1; abundance: .; d_gene: .; CDR3nt: TGTGCCAGCAGCTTAGTTCAGGGAGGCGGCACTGAAGCTTTCTTT; CDR3aa: CASSLVQGGGTEAFF
j_gene: TRBJ2-2; v_gene: TRBV3-1/TRBV3-2; abundance: .; d_gene: .; CDR3nt: TGTGCCAGCAAGGAGGGCCCGGCCGGGGAGCTGTTTTTT; CDR3aa: CASKEGPAGELFF
j_gene: TRBJ2-7; v_gene: TRBV27; abundance: .; d_gene: TRBD2; CDR3nt: TGTGCCAGCAGTTCGGGACTAGCGGGAGAGATTTACGAGCAGTACTTC; CDR3aa: CASSSGLAGEIYEQYF
j_gene: TRBJ2-1; v_gene: TRBV5-1; abundance: .; d_gene: .; CDR3nt: TGCGCCAGCAGCTCCATACAGACAGAGATGAATGAGCAGTTCTTC; CDR3aa: CASSSIQTEMNEQFF
j_gene: TRBJ1-1; v_gene: TRBV30; abundance: .; d_gene: .; CDR3nt: TGTGCCTGGAGTGTATCCTGGGGAGGGGGGGCGAACACTGAAGCTTTCTTT; CDR3aa: CAWSVSWGGGANTEAFF
j_gene: TRBJ2-1; v_gene: TRBV27; abundance: once; d_gene: .; CDR3nt: TGTGCCAGCATTGGGTGGGGAGTGCAAAGCTCCTACAATGAGCAGTTCTTC; CDR3aa: CASIGWGVQSSYNEQFF
j_gene: TRBJ2-3; v_gene: TRBV28; abundance: .; d_gene: .; CDR3nt: TGTGCCAGCAGTTCTGTGACAGATACGCAGTATTTT; CDR3aa: CASSSVTDTQYF
j_gene: TRBJ2-7; v_gene: TRBV28; abundance: once; d_gene: TRBD1; CDR3nt: TGTGCCATCGGGGGGACAGGGCTTTCCTACGAGCAGTACTTC; CDR3aa: CAIGGTGLSYEQYF
j_gene: TRBJ2-2; v_gene: TRBV27; abundance: .; d_gene: .; CDR3nt: TGTGCCAGCAGTTTTGCGGACACCGGGGAGCTGTTTTTT; CDR3aa: CASSFADTGELFF
j_gene: TRBJ2-7; v_gene: TRBV24-1; abundance: .; d_gene: TRBD2; CDR3nt: TGTGCCACCAGTGATTTGTACTTAGCGGGAGTTAACGAGCAGTACTTC; CDR3aa: CATSDLYLAGVNEQYF
j_gene: TRBJ2-7; v_gene: TRBV10-1; abundance: .; d_gene: TRBD1; CDR3nt: TGCGCCAGAAAAGGACAGGGAGCCTACGAGCAGTACTTC; CDR3aa: CARKGQGAYEQYF
j_gene: TRBJ1-1; v_gene: TRBV29-1; abundance: .; d_gene: .; CDR3nt: TGCAGCGTTGGGGGGCCGGCAGGGGACACTGAAGCTTTCTTT; CDR3aa: CSVGGPAGDTEAFF
j_gene: TRBJ2-5; v_gene: TRBV28; abundance: .; d_gene: TRBD2; CDR3nt: TGTGCCAGCCACGCGATCGGCGGGAGCGGTGAGACCCAGTACTTC; CDR3aa: CASHAIGGSGETQYF
j_gene: TRBJ2-2; v_gene: TRBV10-3; abundance: once; d_gene: .; CDR3nt: TGTGCCACCAGACACCGAATGGCCGGGGAGCTGTTTTTT; CDR3aa: CATRHRMAGELFF
j_gene: TRBJ1-2; v_gene: TRBV7-8; abundance: .; d_gene: .; CDR3nt: TGTGCCAGCAGCCATCGAAGAGGGAACCGAAACTATGGCTACACCTTC; CDR3aa: CASSHRRGNRNYGYTF